The clone carrying this TCR beta chain was counted between two and nine times. The J segment lost 4 bases and the V segment lost 0 bases, leaving 4 bases of the junction unmatched. The germline V gene has CDR1 MNHNS and CDR2 SASEGT. The CDR3 extends over 17 amino acids. These data belong to a study of blood T cell repertoires in COVID-19. About the research overall: The United States, Italy and Spain were the sources of the acute and convalescent COVID-19 samples. T cells, B-cell-depleted T cells, or PBMCs supplied cDNA or gDNA.

Original analysis: Using reference gene primer amplification, nucleated cell counts were estimated. Using immunoSEQ multiplex PCR, the repertoire was profiled, and TCRdb retains in-frame clones only, with some absent. V and J calls plus clone size are reproduced from that table; the DNA served to infer D and trimming. Counted here are about 150,000 clones, around 80% occurring once; the ten biggest clones make up 4.2%. The chain links TRBV6-1 to TRBJ2-1; TRBD2 matches at 12 bases. The source material was peripheral blood. The clonotype originates from a man aged 60-69 years with acute or convalescent COVID-19. The CDR3 loop is CASSEAASGRGYNEQFF. The CDR3 nucleotides are TGTGCCAGCAGTGAAGCGGCTAGCGGGAGGGGTTACAATGAGCAGTTCTTC.